Sequencing of this T cell receptor beta chain was carried out in a study of shared clonotypes between healthy human individuals. Study in general: Plates per donor: three CD4 naive, three CD4 memory, two CD8 naive, one CD8 memory.

The assay was run at deep level. The authors loaded about 0.2 ug DNA, some 32,000 T cell genomes, into sorted-subset replicate PCRs. Data came from immunoSEQ multiplex PCR; TCRdb stores just in-frame clones and leaves some out. Of 760,000 or so clones listed, roughly 96% are singletons. Naive-designated CD8 cells lacked CD45RO, were positively enriched for CCR7, and omitted terminally differentiated effector memory CD45RA+ cells. There were no recent acute infections or vaccinations among the donors, who were healthy HIV-negative adults. The CDR3 spans 13 residues. With 4 bases removed from V and 4 bases from J, the gap between germline ends came to 10 bases. Germline-derived CDR1 and CDR2 are MNHEY and SVGAGI.

This clonotype was obtained from a man aged 25 to 45 in good health. This chain uses TRBV6-5 with TRBJ1-1; D ambiguous. The sample consisted of naive CD8+ T cells sorted from blood. Written as DNA, the CDR3 is TGTGCCAGCAGTTCCGCTGGTGGCACTGAAGCTTTCTTT. Translating it yields CASSSAGGTEAFF.